This T cell receptor (beta chain) was captured in a study of beta chain features in type 1 diabetes. Study results and limitations: HLA effects on TCRB rearrangement stayed unresolved here.

The CDR3 totals 13 residues. The germline CDR1 and CDR2 sequences are SGHTA and FQGNSA. The V gene lost 3 bases and the J gene lost 2 bases, with 8 bases spanning the gap. Of note for this clone: What it recognizes is unknown.

Isolated RNA was reverse transcribed in full, so expressed TCRB transcripts were sequenced. Repertoires were generated with immunoSEQ multiplex PCR, while TCRdb's copy carries only in-frame clones and drops some. The sample includes roughly 140,000 clones, 40% to 55% of them seen just once. The chain combines TRBV7-2 with TRBJ2-7; D call uncertain. The sample comprised Tregs from blood. This sequence was found in a man younger than 30 in good health. This CDR3 reads CASSFSPTYEQYF. The CDR3, as DNA: TGTGCCAGCAGCTTTAGTCCGACCTACGAGCAGTACTTC.